The next 6 T cell receptor beta chains were all read from a single sample in a study of CD8+ T cells in alopecia areata. The sequencing template was cDNA reverse transcribed from extracted RNA. Using immunoSEQ multiplex PCR, the repertoire was profiled, and TCRdb retains in-frame clones only, with some absent. Altogether 150,000 to 200,000 clones are present, around 50% being singletons, with the ten largest covering roughly 14%. Sample: CD4+ T cells sorted from blood, taken at week 0. These receptors all stem from a human donor with alopecia areata.

The rearrangement uses TRBV5-6 and TRBJ1-5; D is unresolved. The CDR3 has 15 residues. Germline V CDR1 and CDR2: SGHDT, YYEEEE. The V end lost 4 bases, the J end lost 0 bases, and 11 bases lay between the germline ends. The CDR3 bases are TGTGCCAGCAGCGGAGGAGGTTATAGCAATCAGCCCCAGCATTTT. This sequence encodes CASSGGGYSNQPQHF.

This clone has a handful of counts. This chain uses TRBV5-1 with TRBJ1-1; D perhaps matches TRBD1 (6 bases). The CDR3 covers 15 residues. Deletions cut 0 bases from V and 1 base from J, with 10 bases between. Germline V gene data show CDR1 as SGHRS and CDR2 as YFSETQ. CDR3 region: CASSLEQGRNTEAFF. In DNA, the CDR3 is TGCGCCAGCAGCTTGGAGCAGGGGAGGAACACTGAAGCTTTCTTT.

J is TRBJ2-2 and V is TRBV19, with 7 bases lining up with TRBD2. The germline V gene encodes CDR1 LNHDA and CDR2 SQIVND (reference sequence). The CDR3 sequence is 13 residues long. The V gene end was trimmed by 7 bases and the J gene end by 7 bases; junction bases not matched to a gene: 6. For the CDR3, the DNA is TGTGCCAGTACCCCAGTAGCGGGCGGGGAGCTGTTTTTT. Protein sequence: CASTPVAGGELFF.

The chain couples TRBV9 to TRBJ2-3, with D perhaps matching TRBD2 (5 bases). The CDR3 has 13 residues. The germline CDR1 and CDR2 sequences are SGDLS and YYNGEE. V was pared by 7 bases and J by 2 bases, with 11 bases between. The CDR3 DNA reads as TGTGCCAGCTCTCCGGGGAACACAGATACGCAGTATTTT. Encoded protein: CASSPGNTDTQYF.

On this clone itself: This CDR3 is also generated by other DNA sequences in the sample. The V and J genes are TRBV30 and TRBJ1-1; 7 positions match TRBD1. Unmatched junction bases numbered 4, after V lost 4 bases and J lost 5 bases. This CDR3 is 12 amino acids long. Germline lookup yields CDR1 GTSNPN and CDR2 SVGIG (reference sequence). CDR3 protein: CAWTGGGTEAFF. Here the CDR3 DNA reads TGTGCCTGGACAGGGGGAGGGACTGAAGCTTTCTTT.

V usage is TRBV15 and J usage is TRBJ2-7, with 8 bases lining up with TRBD1. Germline-derived CDR1 and CDR2 are LNHNV and YYDKDF (reference sequence). Trimming took 3 bases from V and 4 from J; bases not matched to a gene: 5. The CDR3 sequence is 14 residues long. The CDR3 loop is CATSSDRGPYEQYF. In nucleotides, the CDR3 is TGTGCCACCAGCAGCGACAGGGGTCCTTACGAGCAGTACTTC.